The rows below give T cell receptor beta chains drawn from one sample of a study of cytotoxic CD8 clonotypes in ibrutinib-treated CLL. The data were produced by immunoSEQ multiplex PCR, yet TCRdb's version contains in-frame clones alone and is incomplete. Of under 200,000 clones in the sample, under 90% are singletons; the top ten hold about 4.5%. Sequenced here: PBMCs, sampled after 24 months of ibrutinib treatment. All receptors derive from a human donor with chronic lymphocytic leukemia. The CDR3 runs from the conserved cysteine through the conserved F or W. A D gene is named only where the DNA matches it firmly. Part of the rows lack a size; the others show once, few, many or a class for expanded clones.

size: NA; J: TRBJ2-2; V: TRBV18; D: TRBD2; DNA: TGTGCCAGCTCAACCGGGACTAGCAACACCGGGGAGCTGTTTTTT; CDR3: CASSTGTSNTGELFF
size: once; J: TRBJ1-1; V: TRBV5-1; D: TRBD1; DNA: TGCGCCAGCAGCCGGACAGGGCAGAACACTGAAGCTTTCTTT; CDR3: CASSRTGQNTEAFF
size: NA; J: TRBJ2-7; V: TRBV6-1; D: NA; DNA: TGTGCCAGCAGTGTTAGAGCCCACGAATTCTACGAGCAGTACTTC; CDR3: CASSVRAHEFYEQYF
size: NA; J: TRBJ2-1; V: TRBV29-1; D: TRBD1; DNA: TGCAGCGTTGACAGGGGGCAGTACAATGAGCAGTTCTTC; CDR3: CSVDRGQYNEQFF
size: NA; J: TRBJ2-1; V: TRBV6-1; D: TRBD1; DNA: TGTGCCAGCAGTGAACGAGCCGACAGGGCCTCCTACAATGAGCAGTTCTTC; CDR3: CASSERADRASYNEQFF
size: NA; J: TRBJ2-7; V: TRBV10-3; D: TRBD1; DNA: TGTGCCATCAGTGCGGGGGCAGGGGGCACAAACTACGAGCAGTACTTC; CDR3: CAISAGAGGTNYEQYF
size: NA; J: TRBJ1-2; V: TRBV27; D: NA; DNA: TGTGCCAGCAGTTTGACAGGAGGCAACTATGGCTACACCTTC; CDR3: CASSLTGGNYGYTF
size: once; J: TRBJ1-4; V: TRBV28; D: TRBD1; DNA: TGTGCCAGCAGTCCCGGGACAGGGTCAAAGGGGGTGTTTTTT; CDR3: CASSPGTGSKGVFF
size: NA; J: TRBJ2-7; V: TRBV5-1; D: NA; DNA: TGCGCCAGCAGCTTCCAAACAGGGCAGGAGGACGAGCAGTACTTC; CDR3: CASSFQTGQEDEQYF
size: NA; J: TRBJ2-2; V: TRBV7-3; D: NA; DNA: TGTGCCAGCAGCGTCGAAGCGGAACTGAACACCGGGGAGCTGTTTTTT; CDR3: CASSVEAELNTGELFF
size: NA; J: TRBJ1-1; V: TRBV19; D: NA; DNA: TGTGCCAGTAGTATCGTTCGGGTTGATAGGACTGAAGCTTTCTTT; CDR3: CASSIVRVDRTEAFF
size: NA; J: TRBJ2-1; V: TRBV30; D: NA; DNA: TGTGCCTGGTTAGGGCACAATGAGCAGTTCTTC; CDR3: CAWLGHNEQFF
size: NA; J: TRBJ2-3; V: TRBV28; D: NA; DNA: TGTGCCAGCAGACCCGACACAGATACGCAGTATTTT; CDR3: CASRPDTDTQYF
size: NA; J: TRBJ1-3; V: TRBV30; D: NA; DNA: TGTGCCTCTCAAGGGGGGGCGGCGGGAAACACCATATATTTT; CDR3: CASQGGAAGNTIYF
size: NA; J: TRBJ1-2; V: TRBV4-2; D: NA; DNA: TGTGCCAGCAGCCAAGATCCAGGGGCCCCATATGGCTACACCTTC; CDR3: CASSQDPGAPYGYTF
size: NA; J: TRBJ2-7; V: TRBV6-1; D: NA; DNA: TGTGCCAGCGCTACCGGGACTGCGAGCTCCTACGAGCAGTACTTC; CDR3: CASATGTASSYEQYF
size: NA; J: TRBJ2-7; V: TRBV4-3; D: NA; DNA: TGCGCCAGCAGCCAGGATTACAGATCCTTCTCCCCCTACGAGCAGTACTTC; CDR3: CASSQDYRSFSPYEQYF
size: many; J: TRBJ2-7; V: TRBV7-2; D: NA; DNA: TGTGCCAGCAGCTCCAAGGTCGAGCAGTACTTC; CDR3: CASSSKVEQYF
size: NA; J: TRBJ1-5; V: TRBV19; D: TRBD1; DNA: TGTGCCGGGGGCAGGGGGCTAGGAAATCAGCCCCAGCATTTT; CDR3: CAGGRGLGNQPQHF
size: once; J: TRBJ1-2; V: TRBV9; D: NA; DNA: TGTGCCAGCAGCTCGCGGGGAACTGGTTATGGCTACACCTTC; CDR3: CASSSRGTGYGYTF
size: NA; J: TRBJ2-3; V: TRBV7-2; D: NA; DNA: TGTGCCAGCAGTCAAGCCCCCTCCACGGCAGATACGCAGTATTTT; CDR3: CASSQAPSTADTQYF
size: NA; J: TRBJ1-5; V: TRBV4-1; D: NA; DNA: TGCGCCAGCAGCCGCTCTTCGACAGACAATCAGCCCCAGCATTTT; CDR3: CASSRSSTDNQPQHF
size: NA; J: TRBJ2-5; V: TRBV5-1; D: NA; DNA: TGCGCCAGCAGCTTCGGCAGGGGGTCGCTAGCGGAGACCCAGTACTTC; CDR3: CASSFGRGSLAETQYF
size: once; J: TRBJ2-1; V: TRBV12-5; D: NA; DNA: TGTGCTAGTGGTTTGGGTACGTTGCCAAGCTCCTACAATGAGCAGTTCTTC; CDR3: CASGLGTLPSSYNEQFF
size: NA; J: TRBJ1-1; V: TRBV5-1; D: TRBD1; DNA: TGCGCCAGCAGCCAAGGGACAGGGGGGACTGAAGCTTTCTTT; CDR3: CASSQGTGGTEAFF
size: NA; J: TRBJ2-5; V: TRBV12-5; D: NA; DNA: TGTGCTAGTGGTTTGGCAGGGAACCAAGAGACCCAGTACTTC; CDR3: CASGLAGNQETQYF
size: NA; J: TRBJ2-2; V: TRBV19; D: NA; DNA: TGTGCCAGTATGGATCCGGGAAGGGCCTACACCGGGGAGCTGTTTTTT; CDR3: CASMDPGRAYTGELFF
size: NA; J: TRBJ2-1; V: TRBV19; D: TRBD2; DNA: TGTGCCAGTAGTATGGGTCTCCAGCGGGGGGTTTACAATGAGCAGTTCTTC; CDR3: CASSMGLQRGVYNEQFF
size: NA; J: TRBJ2-3; V: TRBV4-3; D: NA; DNA: TGCGCCAGCAGCCAACCCGACGGGGATACGCAGTATTTT; CDR3: CASSQPDGDTQYF
size: once; J: TRBJ1-5; V: TRBV6-1; D: NA; DNA: TGTGCCAGCAGCGGGACGGTTTATAGCAATCAGCCCCAGCATTTT; CDR3: CASSGTVYSNQPQHF
size: NA; J: TRBJ1-2; V: TRBV2; D: NA; DNA: TGTGCCAGCAGTGAAGAGGTGGGTTCCAGCTATGGCTACACCTTC; CDR3: CASSEEVGSSYGYTF
size: NA; J: TRBJ1-4; V: TRBV7-8; D: TRBD1; DNA: TGTGCCAGCAGCCTGCGGGACAGCCATAATGAAAAACTGTTTTTT; CDR3: CASSLRDSHNEKLFF
size: NA; J: TRBJ2-7; V: TRBV7-9; D: TRBD1; DNA: TGTGCCAGCAGTAAACCCCCGGGACAGGGACGGTACGAGCAGTACTTC; CDR3: CASSKPPGQGRYEQYF